This entry describes one TCR beta chain. The antigen remains unidentified. The V end was cut by 6 bases, the J end by 1 base, with 13 bases between. The CDR3 contains 13 residues. Per the germline V gene, CDR1 is SQVTM and CDR2 is ANQGSEA. Extracted from the samples, RNA was reverse transcribed into cDNA to serve as the sequencing template. TCRdb's table, derived via immunoSEQ multiplex PCR, lists solely in-frame clones and lacks some. The data hold some 95,000 clones, with about 40% observed a single time. The sample is drawn from a study of CD8+ T cells in alopecia areata. Across the whole study: Twice a day, 5 to 10 mg of oral tofacitinib was administered to treated patients. Study results and limitations: Compared with mice, patients displayed less clear TCR sharing, possibly for HLA-related reasons.

Treatment: oral pan-JAK inhibitor, 5-10 mg twice daily. Lesional scalp punch biopsies and peripheral blood came from alopecia areata patients. This TCR was sampled from a human donor with alopecia areata. This chain joins TRBV29-1 and TRBJ2-7; no reliable D call. The source material was CD8+ T cells sorted from blood, sampled at week 24, from a patient treated with tofacitinib. The CDR3 sequence: CSVLTSPSYEQYF. The CDR3 coding sequence is TGCAGCGTCTTGACAAGCCCTTCCTACGAGCAGTACTTC.